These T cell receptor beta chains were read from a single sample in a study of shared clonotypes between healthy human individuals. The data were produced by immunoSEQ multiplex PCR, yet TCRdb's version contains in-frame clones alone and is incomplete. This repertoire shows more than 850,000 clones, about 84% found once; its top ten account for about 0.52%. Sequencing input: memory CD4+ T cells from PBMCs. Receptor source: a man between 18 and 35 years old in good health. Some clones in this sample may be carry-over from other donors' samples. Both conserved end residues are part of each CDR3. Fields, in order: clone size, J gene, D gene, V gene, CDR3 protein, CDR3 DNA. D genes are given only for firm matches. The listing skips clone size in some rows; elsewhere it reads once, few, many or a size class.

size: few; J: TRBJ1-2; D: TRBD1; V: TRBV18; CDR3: CASSPDRGQDYGYTF; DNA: TGTGCCAGCTCACCAGACAGGGGGCAGGACTATGGCTACACCTTC
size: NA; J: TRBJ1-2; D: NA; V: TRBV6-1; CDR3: CASSEPTGLTRFRGYTF; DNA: TGTGCCAGCAGTGAACCCACAGGTTTGACCAGATTCCGCGGCTACACCTTC
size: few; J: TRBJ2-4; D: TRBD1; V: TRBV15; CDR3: CATSRDIGDRGIIAKNIQYF; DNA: TGTGCCACCAGCAGAGATATCGGGGACAGGGGGATTATAGCCAAAAACATTCAGTACTTC
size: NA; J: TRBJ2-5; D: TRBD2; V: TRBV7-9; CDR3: CASSSRLAGSQMAQYF; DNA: TGTGCCAGCAGCTCCCGACTAGCGGGGTCCCAGATGGCCCAGTACTTC
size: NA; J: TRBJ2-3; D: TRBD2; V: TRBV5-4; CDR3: CASSLDERGGDTQYF; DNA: TGTGCCAGCAGCTTGGACGAGCGGGGGGGGGATACGCAGTATTTT
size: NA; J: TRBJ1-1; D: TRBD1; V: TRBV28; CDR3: CASTIVGQGAATEAFF; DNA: TGTGCCAGCACCATTGTCGGTCAGGGGGCGGCCACTGAAGCTTTCTTT
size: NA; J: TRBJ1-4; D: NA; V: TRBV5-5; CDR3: CASSHAIGGDEKLFF; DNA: TGTGCCAGCAGCCACGCAATCGGAGGCGATGAAAAACTGTTTTTT
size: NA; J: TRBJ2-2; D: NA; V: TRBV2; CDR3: CASSEAPANTGELFF; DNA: TGTGCCAGCAGTGAAGCACCAGCGAACACCGGGGAGCTGTTTTTT
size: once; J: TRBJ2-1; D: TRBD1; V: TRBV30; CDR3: CAWGTGQGYNEQFF; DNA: TGTGCCTGGGGCACGGGACAGGGGTACAATGAGCAGTTCTTC
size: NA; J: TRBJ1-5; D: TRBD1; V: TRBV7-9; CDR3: CASSSTLTGDQYSNQPQHF; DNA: TGTGCCAGCAGTTCAACCCTGACAGGGGACCAGTATAGCAATCAGCCCCAGCATTTT
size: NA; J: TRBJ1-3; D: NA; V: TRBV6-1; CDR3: CASKLNTIYF; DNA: TGTGCCAGCAAATTAAACACCATATATTTT
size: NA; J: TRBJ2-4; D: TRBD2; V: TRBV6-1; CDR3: CASSVLAGGAKNIQYF; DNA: TGTGCCAGCAGTGTACTAGCGGGAGGGGCCAAAAACATTCAGTACTTC
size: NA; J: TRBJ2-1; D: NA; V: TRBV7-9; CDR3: CASRTEQHYNEQFF; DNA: TGTGCCAGCAGAACTGAGCAGCACTACAATGAGCAGTTCTTC
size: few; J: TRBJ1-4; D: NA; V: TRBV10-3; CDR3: CAMRGDLNEKLFF; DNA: TGTGCCATGAGGGGCGACCTTAATGAAAAACTGTTTTTT
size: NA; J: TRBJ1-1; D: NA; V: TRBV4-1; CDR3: CASSQALQRQNTEAFF; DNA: TGCGCCAGCAGCCAAGCACTGCAGAGACAGAACACTGAAGCTTTCTTT
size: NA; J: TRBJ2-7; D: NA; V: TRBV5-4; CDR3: CASSLGGRGSSYEQYF; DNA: TGTGCCAGCAGCTTGGGCGGTAGGGGATCCTCCTACGAGCAGTACTTC
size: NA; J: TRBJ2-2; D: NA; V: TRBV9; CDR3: CASQLEVTGELFF; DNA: TGTGCCAGCCAACTAGAGGTAACCGGGGAGCTGTTTTTT
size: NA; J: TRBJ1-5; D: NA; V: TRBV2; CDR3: CASRPQGHSNQPQHF; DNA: TGTGCCAGCAGACCACAGGGCCATAGCAATCAGCCCCAGCATTTT
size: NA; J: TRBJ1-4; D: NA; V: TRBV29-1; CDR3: CSVGGGNEKLFF; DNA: TGCAGCGTTGGGGGGGGGAATGAAAAACTGTTTTTT
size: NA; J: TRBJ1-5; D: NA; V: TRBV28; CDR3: CATQGNNQPQHF; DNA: TGTGCCACCCAGGGGAATAATCAGCCCCAGCATTTT
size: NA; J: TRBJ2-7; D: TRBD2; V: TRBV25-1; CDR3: CASRPSRGSGSYEQYF; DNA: TGTGCCAGCAGGCCCTCTCGCGGTAGCGGGAGCTACGAGCAGTACTTC
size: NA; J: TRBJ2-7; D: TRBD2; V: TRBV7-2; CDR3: CASSPAETSGWPPYEQYF; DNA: TGTGCCAGCAGCCCGGCGGAGACTAGCGGGTGGCCCCCCTACGAGCAGTACTTC
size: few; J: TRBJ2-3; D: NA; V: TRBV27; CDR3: CASSRLADTQYF; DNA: TGTGCCAGCAGCAGACTAGCAGATACGCAGTATTTT
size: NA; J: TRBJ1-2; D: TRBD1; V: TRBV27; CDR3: CASRPRTGSYGYTF; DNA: TGTGCCAGCAGACCCCGGACAGGGTCCTATGGCTACACCTTC
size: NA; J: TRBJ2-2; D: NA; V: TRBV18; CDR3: CASSPKGGLNTGELFF; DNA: TGTGCCAGCTCACCGAAAGGGGGTCTAAACACCGGGGAGCTGTTTTTT
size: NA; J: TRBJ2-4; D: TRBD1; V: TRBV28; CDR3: CASSRRDRGNIQYF; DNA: TGTGCCAGCAGTAGACGCGACAGGGGCAACATTCAGTACTTC
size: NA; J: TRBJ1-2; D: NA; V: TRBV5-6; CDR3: CASSHRDRNYGYTF; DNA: TGTGCCAGCAGCCACCGGGACCGAAACTATGGCTACACCTTC